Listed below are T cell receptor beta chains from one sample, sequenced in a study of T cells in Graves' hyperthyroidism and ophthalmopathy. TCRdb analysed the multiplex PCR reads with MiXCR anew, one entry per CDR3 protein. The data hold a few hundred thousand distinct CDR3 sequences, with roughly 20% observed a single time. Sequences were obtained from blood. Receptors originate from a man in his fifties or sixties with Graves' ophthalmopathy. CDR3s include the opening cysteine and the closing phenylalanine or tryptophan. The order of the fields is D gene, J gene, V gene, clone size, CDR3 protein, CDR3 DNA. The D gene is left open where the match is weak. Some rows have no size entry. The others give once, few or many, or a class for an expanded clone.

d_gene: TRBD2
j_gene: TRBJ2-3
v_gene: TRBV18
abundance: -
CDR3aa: CASSRRTSGGPDTQYF
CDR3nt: TGTGCCAGCTCACGGAGGACTAGCGGGGGCCCAGATACGCAGTATTTT

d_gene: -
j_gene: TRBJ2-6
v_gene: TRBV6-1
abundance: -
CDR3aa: CASSEPGGSSGANVLTF
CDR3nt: TGTGCCAGCAGTGAACCCGGTGGGAGCTCTGGGGCCAACGTCCTGACTTTC

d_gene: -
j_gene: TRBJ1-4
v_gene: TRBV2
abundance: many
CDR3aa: CASRAERNEKLFF
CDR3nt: TGTGCCAGCAGAGCAGAACGAAATGAAAAACTGTTTTTT

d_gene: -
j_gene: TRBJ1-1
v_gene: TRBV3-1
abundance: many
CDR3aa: CASSQASARNTEAFF
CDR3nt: TGTGCCAGCAGCCAAGCATCAGCTAGAAACACTGAAGCTTTCTTT

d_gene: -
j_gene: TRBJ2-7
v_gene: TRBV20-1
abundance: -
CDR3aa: CSASPTGTSYEQYF
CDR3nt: TGCAGTGCTAGCCCTACCGGAACCTCCTACGAGCAGTACTTC

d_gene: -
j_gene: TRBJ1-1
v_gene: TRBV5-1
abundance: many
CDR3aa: CASSYEGNTEAFF
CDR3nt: TGCGCCAGCAGTTATGAGGGTAACACTGAAGCTTTCTTT

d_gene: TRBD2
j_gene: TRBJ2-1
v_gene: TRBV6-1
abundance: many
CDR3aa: CASRNHPGTSGNEQFF
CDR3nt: TGTGCCAGCAGAAATCATCCCGGGACTAGCGGTAATGAGCAGTTCTTC

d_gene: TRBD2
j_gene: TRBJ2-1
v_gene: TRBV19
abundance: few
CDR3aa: CASRLAGVVNEQFF
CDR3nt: TGTGCCAGTAGGCTAGCGGGAGTTGTCAATGAGCAGTTCTTC

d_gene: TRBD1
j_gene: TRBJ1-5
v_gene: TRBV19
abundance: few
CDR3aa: CASSIQGAGQPQHF
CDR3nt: TGTGCCAGTAGTATCCAGGGGGCAGGTCAGCCCCAGCATTTT

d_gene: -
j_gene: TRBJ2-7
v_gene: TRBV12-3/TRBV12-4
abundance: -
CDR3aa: CASTAGVIADYEQYF
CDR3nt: TGTGCCAGCACCGCGGGTGTGATAGCGGATTACGAGCAGTACTTC

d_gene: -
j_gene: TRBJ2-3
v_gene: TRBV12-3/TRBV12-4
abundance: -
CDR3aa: CASSLVRPGTQYF
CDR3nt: TGTGCCAGCAGTTTAGTCCGCCCGGGTACGCAGTATTTT

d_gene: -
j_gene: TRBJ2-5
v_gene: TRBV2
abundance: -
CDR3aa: CASIHSRNGGPEETQYF
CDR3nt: TGTGCCAGCATCCACTCGAGAAACGGGGGCCCAGAGGAGACCCAGTACTTC

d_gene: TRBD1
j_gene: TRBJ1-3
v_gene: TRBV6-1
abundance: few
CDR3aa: CASGQGETGNTIYF
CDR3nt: TGTGCCAGCGGTCAGGGGGAGACTGGAAACACCATATATTTT

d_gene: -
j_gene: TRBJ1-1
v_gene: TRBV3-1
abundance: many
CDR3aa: CASSQGGNTEAFF
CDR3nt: TGTGCCAGCAGCCAAGGGGGGAACACTGAAGCTTTCTTT

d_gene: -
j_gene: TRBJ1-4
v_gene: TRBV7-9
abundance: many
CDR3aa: CASSLGVATEKLFF
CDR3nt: TGTGCCAGCAGCTTAGGTGTTGCGACGGAAAAACTGTTTTTT

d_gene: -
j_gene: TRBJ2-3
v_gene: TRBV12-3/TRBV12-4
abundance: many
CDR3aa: CASSLVGRGSDTQYF
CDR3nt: TGTGCCAGCAGTTTAGTCGGGAGAGGGTCAGATACGCAGTATTTT

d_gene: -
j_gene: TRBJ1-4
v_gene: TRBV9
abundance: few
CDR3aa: CASSVEVGGAELFF
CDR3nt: TGTGCCAGCAGCGTAGAAGTAGGAGGGGCTGAACTGTTTTTT

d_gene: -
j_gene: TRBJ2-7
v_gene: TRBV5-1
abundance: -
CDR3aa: CASSRTVPAGTAYEQYF
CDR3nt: TGCGCCAGCAGCCGCACTGTCCCAGCGGGTACGGCCTACGAGCAGTACTTC

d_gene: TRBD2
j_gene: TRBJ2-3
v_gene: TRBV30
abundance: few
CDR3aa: CAWTSGRFTQYF
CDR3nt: TGTGCCTGGACTAGCGGGAGGTTTACGCAGTATTTT

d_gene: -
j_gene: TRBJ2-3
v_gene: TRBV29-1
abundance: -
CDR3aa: CSVERTAAGTDTQYF
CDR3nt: TGCAGCGTTGAGAGGACAGCGGCGGGCACAGATACGCAGTATTTT

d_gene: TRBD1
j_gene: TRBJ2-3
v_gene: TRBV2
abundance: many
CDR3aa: CASSKDRTSTDTQYF
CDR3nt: TGTGCCAGCAGCAAGGACAGGACGAGCACAGATACGCAGTATTTT

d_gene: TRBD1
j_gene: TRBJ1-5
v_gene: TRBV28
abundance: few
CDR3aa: CATTPGQYQPQHF
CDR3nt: TGTGCCACAACCCCGGGACAGTATCAGCCCCAGCATTTT

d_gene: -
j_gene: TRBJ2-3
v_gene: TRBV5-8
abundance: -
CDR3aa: CASSMGLGHFTDTQYF
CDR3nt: TGTGCCAGCAGCATGGGACTGGGGCACTTCACAGATACGCAGTATTTT